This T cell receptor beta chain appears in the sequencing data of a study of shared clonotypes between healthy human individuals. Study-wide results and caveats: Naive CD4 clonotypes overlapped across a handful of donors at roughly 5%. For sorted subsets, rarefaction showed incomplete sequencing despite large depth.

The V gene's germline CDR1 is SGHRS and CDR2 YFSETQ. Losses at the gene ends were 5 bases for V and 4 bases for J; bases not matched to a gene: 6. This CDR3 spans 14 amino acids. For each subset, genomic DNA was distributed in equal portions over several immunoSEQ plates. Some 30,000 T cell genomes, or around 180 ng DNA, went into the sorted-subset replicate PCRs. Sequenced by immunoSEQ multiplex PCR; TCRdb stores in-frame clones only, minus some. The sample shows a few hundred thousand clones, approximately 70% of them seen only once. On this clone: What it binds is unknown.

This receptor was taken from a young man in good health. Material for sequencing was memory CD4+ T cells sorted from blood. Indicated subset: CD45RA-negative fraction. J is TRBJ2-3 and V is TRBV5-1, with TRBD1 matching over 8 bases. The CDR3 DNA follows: TGCGCCAGCAGTTCCGGGACAGGCGCAGATACGCAGTATTTT. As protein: CASSSGTGADTQYF.